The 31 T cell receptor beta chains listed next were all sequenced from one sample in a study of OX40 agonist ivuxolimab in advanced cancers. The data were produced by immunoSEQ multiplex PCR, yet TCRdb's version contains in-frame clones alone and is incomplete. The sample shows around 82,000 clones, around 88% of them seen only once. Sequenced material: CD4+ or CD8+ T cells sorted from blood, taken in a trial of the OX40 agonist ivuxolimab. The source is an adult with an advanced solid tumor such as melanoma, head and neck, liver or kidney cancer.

The CDR3 loop is CAIIGTANTEAFF. DNA of the CDR3: TGTGCCATCATTGGGACGGCGAACACTGAAGCTTTCTTT. The gene calls are TRBV10-3 and TRBJ1-1; D possibly corresponds to TRBD1 (5 bases). V gave up 7 bases and J gave up 1 base, with 10 bases separating them. This CDR3 has 13 residues. Germline CDR1 ENHRY, CDR2 SYGVKD.

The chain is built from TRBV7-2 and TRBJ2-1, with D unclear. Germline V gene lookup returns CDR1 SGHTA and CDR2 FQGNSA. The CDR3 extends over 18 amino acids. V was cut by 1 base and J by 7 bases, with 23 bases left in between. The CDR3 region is CASSLGEALPSSRNEQFF. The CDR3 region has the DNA TGTGCCAGCAGCTTAGGGGAAGCCCTGCCTTCATCCAGAAATGAGCAGTTCTTC.

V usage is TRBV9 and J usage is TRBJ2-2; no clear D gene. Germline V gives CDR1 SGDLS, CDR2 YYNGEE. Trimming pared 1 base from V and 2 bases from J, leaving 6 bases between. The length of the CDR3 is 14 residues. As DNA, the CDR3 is TGTGCCAGCAGCGTACAGCCTAACACCGGGGAGCTGTTTTTT. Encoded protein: CASSVQPNTGELFF.

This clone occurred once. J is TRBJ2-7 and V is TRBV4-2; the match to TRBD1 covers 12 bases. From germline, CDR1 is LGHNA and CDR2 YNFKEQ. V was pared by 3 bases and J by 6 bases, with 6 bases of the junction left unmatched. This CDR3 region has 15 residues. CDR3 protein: CASSHGDRGQIEQYF. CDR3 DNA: TGTGCCAGCAGCCACGGGGACAGGGGGCAAATCGAGCAGTACTTC.

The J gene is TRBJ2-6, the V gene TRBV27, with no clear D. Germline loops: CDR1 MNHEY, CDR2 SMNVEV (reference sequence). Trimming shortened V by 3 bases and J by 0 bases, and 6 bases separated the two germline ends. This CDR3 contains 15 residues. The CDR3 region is CASSFTRSGANVLTF. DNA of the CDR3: TGTGCCAGCAGTTTCACACGCTCTGGGGCCAACGTCCTGACTTTC.

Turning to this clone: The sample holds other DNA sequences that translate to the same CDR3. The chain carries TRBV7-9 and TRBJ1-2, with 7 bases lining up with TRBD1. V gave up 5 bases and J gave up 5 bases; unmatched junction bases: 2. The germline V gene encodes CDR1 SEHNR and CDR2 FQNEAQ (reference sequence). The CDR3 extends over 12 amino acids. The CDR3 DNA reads TGTGCCAGCAGCGCGACAGGGTATGGCTACACCTTC. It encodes CASSATGYGYTF. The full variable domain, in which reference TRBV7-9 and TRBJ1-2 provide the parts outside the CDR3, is DTGVSQNPRHKITKRGQNVTFRCDPISEHNRLYWYRQTLGQGPEFLTYFQNEAQLEKSRLLSDRFSAERPKGSFSTLEIQRTEQGDSAMYLCASSATGYGYTFGSGTRLTVV.

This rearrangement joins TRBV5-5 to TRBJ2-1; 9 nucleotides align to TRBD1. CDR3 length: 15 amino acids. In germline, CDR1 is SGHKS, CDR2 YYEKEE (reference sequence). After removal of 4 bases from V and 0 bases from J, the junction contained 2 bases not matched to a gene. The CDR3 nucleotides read TGTGCCAGCAGCCCGGGACAGGGCTCCTACAATGAGCAGTTCTTC. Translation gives CASSPGQGSYNEQFF.

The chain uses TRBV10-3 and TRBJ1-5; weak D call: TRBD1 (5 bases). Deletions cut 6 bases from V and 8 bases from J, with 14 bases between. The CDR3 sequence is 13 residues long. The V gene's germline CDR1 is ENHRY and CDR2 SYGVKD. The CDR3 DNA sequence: TGTGCCATCAGGCGGGGGGAGGATGAGCCCCAGCATTTT. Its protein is CAIRRGEDEPQHF.

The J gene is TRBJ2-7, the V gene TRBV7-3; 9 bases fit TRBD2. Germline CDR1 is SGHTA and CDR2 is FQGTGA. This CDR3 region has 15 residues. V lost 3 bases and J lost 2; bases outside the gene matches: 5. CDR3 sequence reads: CASSFSGRGPYEQYF. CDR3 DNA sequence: TGTGCCAGCAGCTTTAGCGGGAGAGGCCCCTACGAGCAGTACTTC. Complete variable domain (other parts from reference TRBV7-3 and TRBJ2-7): GAGVSQTPSNKVTEKGKYVELRCDPISGHTALYWYRQSLGQGPEFLIYFQGTGAADDSGLPNDRFFAVRPEGSVSTLKIQRTERGDSAVYLCASSFSGRGPYEQYFGPGTRLTVT.

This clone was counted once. CDR3 region: CASSPGQDVGAEAFF. Here the CDR3 DNA reads TGTGCCAGCTCACCCGGACAGGACGTAGGGGCTGAAGCTTTCTTT. The gene calls are TRBV18 and TRBJ1-1, with 7 bases fitting TRBD1. The trim removed 3 bases at V and 6 bases at J, leaving 10 bases unmatched. The CDR3 spans 15 residues. In germline, CDR1 is KGHSH, CDR2 LQKENI.

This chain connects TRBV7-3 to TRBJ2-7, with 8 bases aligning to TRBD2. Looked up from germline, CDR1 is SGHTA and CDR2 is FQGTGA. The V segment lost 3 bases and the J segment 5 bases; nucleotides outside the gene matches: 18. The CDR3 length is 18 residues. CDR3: CASSFRGGTEDDANEQYF. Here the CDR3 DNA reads TGTGCCAGCAGCTTTCGCGGGGGGACCGAGGACGATGCCAACGAGCAGTACTTC.

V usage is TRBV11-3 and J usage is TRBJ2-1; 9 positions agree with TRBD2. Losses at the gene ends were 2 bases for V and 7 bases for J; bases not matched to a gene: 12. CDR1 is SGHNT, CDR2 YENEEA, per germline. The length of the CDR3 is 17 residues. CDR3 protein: CASSLTGSGRRMNEQFF. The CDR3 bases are TGTGCCAGCAGCTTAACAGGTAGCGGGAGAAGGATGAATGAGCAGTTCTTC.

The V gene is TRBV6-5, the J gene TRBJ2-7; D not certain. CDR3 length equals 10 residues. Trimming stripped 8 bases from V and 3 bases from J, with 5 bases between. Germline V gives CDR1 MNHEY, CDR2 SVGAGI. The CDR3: CASGIYEQYF. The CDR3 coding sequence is TGTGCCAGCGGTATCTACGAGCAGTACTTC.

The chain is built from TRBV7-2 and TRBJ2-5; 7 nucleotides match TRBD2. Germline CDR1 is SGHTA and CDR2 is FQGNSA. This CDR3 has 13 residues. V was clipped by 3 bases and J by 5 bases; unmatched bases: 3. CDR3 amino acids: CASSFAGEETQYF. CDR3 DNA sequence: TGTGCCAGCAGCTTTGCGGGGGAGGAGACCCAGTACTTC.

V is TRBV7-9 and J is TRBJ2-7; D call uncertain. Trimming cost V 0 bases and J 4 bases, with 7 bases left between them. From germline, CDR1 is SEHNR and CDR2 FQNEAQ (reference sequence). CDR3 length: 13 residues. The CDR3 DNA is TGTGCCAGCAGCTTAGCGACTGCTTACGAGCAGTACTTC. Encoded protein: CASSLATAYEQYF. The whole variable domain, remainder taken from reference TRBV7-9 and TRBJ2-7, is DTGVSQNPRHKITKRGQNVTFRCDPISEHNRLYWYRQTLGQGPEFLTYFQNEAQLEKSRLLSDRFSAERPKGSFSTLEIQRTEQGDSAMYLCASSLATAYEQYFGPGTRLTVT.

For the CDR3, the DNA is TGTGCCTGGATAGGCAGGGGCTACGAGCAGTACTTC. It translates to CAWIGRGYEQYF. The gene calls are TRBV30 and TRBJ2-7; a possible D gene is TRBD1 (6 bases). Germline lookup yields CDR1 GTSNPN and CDR2 SVGIG (reference sequence). The CDR3 is 12 residues long. The V end was cut by 4 bases, the J end by 3 bases, with 10 bases between.

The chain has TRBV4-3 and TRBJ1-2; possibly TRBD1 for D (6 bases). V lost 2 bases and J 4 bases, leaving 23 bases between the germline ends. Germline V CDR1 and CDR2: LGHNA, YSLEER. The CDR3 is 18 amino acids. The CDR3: CASSQSDMRGRGVYGYTF. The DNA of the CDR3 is TGCGCCAGCAGCCAATCGGACATGCGGGGGCGCGGTGTCTATGGCTACACCTTC.

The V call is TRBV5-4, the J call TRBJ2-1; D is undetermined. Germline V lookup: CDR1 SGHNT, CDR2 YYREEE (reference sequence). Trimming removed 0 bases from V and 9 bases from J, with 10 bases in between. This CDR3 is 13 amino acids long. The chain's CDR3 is CASSLGEVGEQFF. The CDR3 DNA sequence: TGTGCCAGCAGCTTGGGAGAGGTAGGTGAGCAGTTCTTC.

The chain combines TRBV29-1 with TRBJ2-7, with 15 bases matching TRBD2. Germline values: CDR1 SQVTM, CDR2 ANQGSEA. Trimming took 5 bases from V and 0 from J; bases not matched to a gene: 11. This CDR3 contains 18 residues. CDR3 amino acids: CSVSRTSGRVVSSYEQYF. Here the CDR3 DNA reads TGCAGCGTTTCGCGGACTAGCGGGAGGGTAGTCTCCTCCTACGAGCAGTACTTC.

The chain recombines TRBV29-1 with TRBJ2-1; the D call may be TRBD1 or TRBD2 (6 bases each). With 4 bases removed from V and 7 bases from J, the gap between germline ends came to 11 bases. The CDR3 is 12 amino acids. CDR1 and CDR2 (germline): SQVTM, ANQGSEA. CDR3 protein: CSVGGGTNEQFF. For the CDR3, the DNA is TGCAGCGTTGGGGGCGGGACAAATGAGCAGTTCTTC.

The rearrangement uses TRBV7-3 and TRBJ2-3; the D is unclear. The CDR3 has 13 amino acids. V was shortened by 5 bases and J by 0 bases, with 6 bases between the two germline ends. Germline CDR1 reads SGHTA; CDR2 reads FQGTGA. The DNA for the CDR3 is TGTGCCAGCAGCATGGGCAGCACAGATACGCAGTATTTT. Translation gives CASSMGSTDTQYF.

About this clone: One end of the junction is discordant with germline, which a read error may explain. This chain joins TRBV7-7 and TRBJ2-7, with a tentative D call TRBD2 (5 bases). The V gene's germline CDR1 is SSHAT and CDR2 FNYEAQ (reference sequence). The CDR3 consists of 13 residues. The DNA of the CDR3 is TGTGCTAGCAGCTTAGCGCTCGGTCGGGAGCAGTACTTC. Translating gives CASSLALGREQYF.

As DNA, the CDR3 is TGTGCCAGCAGTCGTGGGACAGTGAACTCCTACAATGAGCAGTTCTTC. Its translation is CASSRGTVNSYNEQFF. The V gene is TRBV13, the J gene TRBJ2-1; TRBD1 matches 7 bases. The CDR3 sequence is 16 residues long. The trim removed 6 bases at V and 0 bases at J, leaving 8 bases unmatched. Germline V gene sequence: CDR1 PRHDT, CDR2 FYEKMQ (reference sequence).

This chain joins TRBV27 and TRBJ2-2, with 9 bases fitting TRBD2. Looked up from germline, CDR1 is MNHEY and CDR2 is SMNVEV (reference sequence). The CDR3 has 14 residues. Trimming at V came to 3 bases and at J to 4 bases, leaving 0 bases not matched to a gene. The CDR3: CASSLREGTGELFF. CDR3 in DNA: TGTGCCAGCAGTTTGCGGGAGGGCACCGGGGAGCTGTTTTTT.

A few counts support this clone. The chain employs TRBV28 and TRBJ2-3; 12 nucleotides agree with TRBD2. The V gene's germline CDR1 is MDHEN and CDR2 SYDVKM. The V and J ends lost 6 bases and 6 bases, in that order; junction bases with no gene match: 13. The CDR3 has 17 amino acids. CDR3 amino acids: CASRRTGTSGSGDTQYF. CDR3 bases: TGTGCCAGCAGACGCACGGGGACTAGCGGGTCAGGGGATACGCAGTATTTT.

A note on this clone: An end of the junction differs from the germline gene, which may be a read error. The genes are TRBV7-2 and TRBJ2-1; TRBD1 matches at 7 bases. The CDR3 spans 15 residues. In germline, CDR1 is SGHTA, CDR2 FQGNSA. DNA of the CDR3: TGTGCCAGCAGCTTAGTGACAGGGACCCACAATGGGCAGTTCTTC. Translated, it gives CASSLVTGTHNGQFF. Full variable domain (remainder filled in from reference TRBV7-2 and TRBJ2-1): GAGVSQSPSNKVTEKGKDVELRCDPISGHTALYWYRQSLGQGLEFLIYFQGNSAPDKSGLPSDRFSAERTGGSVSTLTIQRTQQEDSAVYLCASSLVTGTHNGQFFGPGTRLTVL.

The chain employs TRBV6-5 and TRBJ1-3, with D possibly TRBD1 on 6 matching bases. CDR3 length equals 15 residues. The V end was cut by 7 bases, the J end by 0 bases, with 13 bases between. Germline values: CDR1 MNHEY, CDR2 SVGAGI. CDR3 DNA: TGTGCCAGCACCCGGACAGCTAACTCTGGAAACACCATATATTTT. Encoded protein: CASTRTANSGNTIYF.

CDR3 sequence: CASRADHYGYTF. CDR3 DNA sequence: TGTGCCAGCAGGGCCGATCACTATGGCTACACCTTC. The gene calls are TRBV27 and TRBJ1-2; no clear D gene. V was trimmed by 6 bases and J by 3 bases, leaving 8 bases between them. Germline assignment: CDR1 MNHEY and CDR2 SMNVEV (reference sequence). This CDR3 comprises 12 residues.

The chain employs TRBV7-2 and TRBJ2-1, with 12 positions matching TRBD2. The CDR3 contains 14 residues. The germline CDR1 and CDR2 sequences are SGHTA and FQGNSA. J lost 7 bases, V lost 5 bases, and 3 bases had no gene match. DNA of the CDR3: TGTGCCAGCAGCCAACTAGCGGGAGGTAATGAGCAGTTCTTC. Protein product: CASSQLAGGNEQFF.

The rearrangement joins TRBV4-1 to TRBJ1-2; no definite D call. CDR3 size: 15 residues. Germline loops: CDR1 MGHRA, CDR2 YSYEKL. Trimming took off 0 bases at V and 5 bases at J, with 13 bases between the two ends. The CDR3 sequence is CASSQEGRWGYGYTF. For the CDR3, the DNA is TGCGCCAGCAGCCAAGAAGGGAGGTGGGGATATGGCTACACCTTC.

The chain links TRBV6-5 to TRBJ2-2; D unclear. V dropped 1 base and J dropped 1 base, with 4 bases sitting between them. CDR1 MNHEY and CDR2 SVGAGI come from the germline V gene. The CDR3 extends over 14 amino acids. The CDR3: CASSYLMNTGELFF. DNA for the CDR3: TGTGCCAGCAGTTACTTGATGAACACCGGGGAGCTGTTTTTT.